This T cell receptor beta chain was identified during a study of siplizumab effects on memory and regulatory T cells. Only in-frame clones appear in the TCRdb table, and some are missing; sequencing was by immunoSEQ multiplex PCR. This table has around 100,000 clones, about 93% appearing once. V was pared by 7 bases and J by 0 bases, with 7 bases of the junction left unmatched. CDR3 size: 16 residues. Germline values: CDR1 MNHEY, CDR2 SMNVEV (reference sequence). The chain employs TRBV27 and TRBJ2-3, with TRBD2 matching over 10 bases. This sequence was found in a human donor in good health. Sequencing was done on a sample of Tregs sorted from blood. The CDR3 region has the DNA TGTGCCAGCACCCCCCTAGCGGGAGCTAGCACAGATACGCAGTATTTT. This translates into CASTPLAGASTDTQYF.